The clone carrying this T cell receptor (beta chain) turned up a few times. The antigen is undetermined. A single record per CDR3 protein comes from TCRdb applying MiXCR to the reads. The sample has a few hundred thousand distinct CDR3 sequences, about 33% seen once; the top ten hold about a sixth. This entry belongs to a study of T cell repertoires in cytomegalovirus infection. V lost 4 bases, J lost 6 bases, and 10 bases lay in between. CDR3 length: 12 residues. The V gene is TRBV12-3 or TRBV12-4, the J gene TRBJ2-7; a possible D gene is TRBD2 (5 bases). The material was cultured PBMCs, obtained from culture after CMV antigen stimulation. This receptor was taken from a human donor in good health (CMV status not recorded). Some clones in this sample may be carry-over from other donors' samples. DNA for the CDR3: TGTGCCAGCAGTTGGATCAGCGGCGAGCAGTACTTC. Its translation: CASSWISGEQYF.